The 16 T cell receptor beta chains below were found in one sample sequenced in a study of shared clonotypes between healthy human individuals. Here immunoSEQ multiplex PCR was the method, and the copy in TCRdb shows in-frame clones only, minus some. The profile shows over 850,000 clones, about four fifths of them singletons. Sequenced sample: memory CD4+ T cells from PBMCs. Subset: CD45RA-negative fraction. The source is a man aged 18-30 years in good health. Some clones in this sample may be carry-over from other donors' samples.

The chain employs TRBV6-6 and TRBJ2-3; 8 positions match TRBD2. The CDR3 sequence is 15 residues long. The germline gives CDR1 MNHNY, CDR2 SVGAGI (reference sequence). V lost 8 bases to trimming and J lost 0 bases; unmatched junction nucleotides: 7. The CDR3 loop reads CASLPTSGSTDTQYF. The CDR3 region has the DNA TGTGCCAGCCTTCCTACTAGCGGAAGCACAGATACGCAGTATTTT.

V is TRBV28 and J is TRBJ1-4; D not certain. The V gene's germline CDR1 is MDHEN and CDR2 SYDVKM. CDR3 length equals 14 residues. Trimming left V 5 bases short and J 8 bases short, with 15 bases between. CDR3 residues: CASSPRTLGEKLFF. In DNA form, the CDR3 reads TGTGCCAGCAGTCCTCGGACCTTAGGGGAAAAACTGTTTTTT.

In its sample, this clone was seen once. The chain recombines TRBV9 with TRBJ2-1; D not certain. Germline CDR1 reads SGDLS; CDR2 reads YYNGEE. The CDR3 has 17 residues. Trimming stripped 5 bases from V and 1 base from J, with 19 bases between. CDR3 nucleotide sequence: TGTGCCAGCAGTCTCTTCGGGTTCCACGGGTCCTACAATGAGCAGTTCTTC. This codes for CASSLFGFHGSYNEQFF.

The CDR3 is CASSRGTFYGYTF. The CDR3 DNA sequence: TGTGCCAGCAGCCGCGGGACATTTTATGGCTACACCTTC. J is TRBJ1-2 and V is TRBV5-8, with D maybe TRBD1 (6 bases). Trimming cost V 4 bases and J 5 bases, with 12 bases left between them. Per germline, CDR1 SGHTS and CDR2 YDEGEE. There are 13 residues in the CDR3. The whole variable domain, remainder taken from reference TRBV5-8 and TRBJ1-2, is EAGVTQSPTHLIKTRGQQATLRCSPISGHTSVYWYQQALGLGLQFLLWYDEGEERNRGNFPPRFSGRQFPNYSSELNVNALELEDSALYLCASSRGTFYGYTFGSGTRLTVV.

The V call is TRBV11-2, the J call TRBJ2-1; 9 nucleotides align to TRBD2. This CDR3 has 16 amino acids. J was trimmed by 8 bases and V by 0 bases; bases with no gene match: 8. CDR1 is SGHAT, CDR2 FQNNGV, per germline. Here the CDR3 reads CASSLEGGRAVDEQFF. The CDR3 nucleotides are TGTGCCAGCAGCTTAGAAGGCGGGAGGGCCGTCGATGAGCAGTTCTTC.

The gene calls are TRBV11-2 and TRBJ2-1; D perhaps matches TRBD2 (6 bases). The V gene's germline CDR1 is SGHAT and CDR2 FQNNGV. Trimming pared 5 bases from V and 0 bases from J, leaving 11 bases between. This CDR3 contains 15 residues. The CDR3 protein is CASSVGGLSYNEQFF. The CDR3 DNA sequence: TGTGCCAGCAGCGTGGGGGGTCTCTCCTACAATGAGCAGTTCTTC.

This clone was counted a few times. This rearrangement joins TRBV11-3 to TRBJ2-3, with D hard to call. The V and J ends lost 5 bases and 2 bases respectively, with 11 bases between them. This CDR3 has 14 residues. Germline V gene lookup returns CDR1 SGHNT and CDR2 YENEEA. The CDR3 protein is CASSPTLNTDTQYF. The CDR3 DNA follows: TGTGCCAGCAGCCCTACCCTGAACACAGATACGCAGTATTTT.

This sequence joins TRBV2 and TRBJ2-7, with TRBD2 identical over 12 bases. After removal of 8 bases from V and 6 bases from J, the junction contained 11 bases not matched to a gene. This CDR3 comprises 15 residues. CDR1 is SNHLY, CDR2 FYNNEI, per germline. DNA for the CDR3: TGTGCCAGCCGAGGACTAGCGGGGTTAGTGGGCGAGCAGTACTTC. Amino acids: CASRGLAGLVGEQYF.

This clone was detected once. CDR3 nucleotide sequence: TGTGCCAGCAGTGAAGGAACCACGAGAGAGACCCAGTACTTC. Translating it yields CASSEGTTRETQYF. The rearrangement links TRBV6-1 to TRBJ2-5, with D hard to call. The germline V gene has CDR1 MNHNS and CDR2 SASEGT. V lost 1 base and J lost 4, with 10 bases in between. CDR3 length: 14 residues.

This chain links TRBV18 with TRBJ2-2; weak D call: TRBD1 (6 bases). CDR1 is KGHSH and CDR2 is LQKENI in the germline V gene. Trimming removed 5 bases at V and 6 bases at J, with 10 bases between. The CDR3 length is 13 residues. CDR3 residues: CASSEQGPGELFF. Written as DNA, the CDR3 is TGTGCCAGCTCAGAACAGGGTCCCGGGGAGCTGTTTTTT. Together with reference TRBV18 and TRBJ2-2, the CDR3 gives the full variable domain: NAGVMQNPRHLVRRRGQEARLRCSPMKGHSHVYWYRQLPEEGLKFMVYLQKENIIDESGMPKERFSAEFPKEGPSILRIQQVVRGDSAAYFCASSEQGPGELFFGEGSRLTVL.

The chain uses TRBV5-1 and TRBJ2-3, with a weak D call TRBD1 (6 bases). The CDR3 spans 15 residues. Trimming took off 0 bases at V and 1 base at J, with 9 bases between the two ends. Germline V lookup: CDR1 SGHRS, CDR2 YFSETQ. As DNA, the CDR3 is TGCGCCAGCAGCTTGGCCTCAGGGGGCACAGATACGCAGTATTTT. Protein product: CASSLASGGTDTQYF.

Concerning this clone itself: Distinct nucleotide sequences in the sample also encode this CDR3. The gene calls are TRBV18 and TRBJ2-7; TRBD1 matches 9 bases. V trimming: 3 bases; J trimming: 1 base; junction bases outside the gene matches: 4. The CDR3 has 15 amino acids. The germline V gene has CDR1 KGHSH and CDR2 LQKENI. The CDR3 DNA follows: TGTGCCAGCTCACCGCCCGGGACAGGGTCCTACGAGCAGTACTTC. Translation gives CASSPPGTGSYEQYF.

The chain has TRBV21-1 and TRBJ1-3; the D call of TRBD1 is as the table states it, not checked on the DNA. TRBV21-1 has pseudogene status. The CDR3 runs to 14 residues. CDR3 residues: CASSRVQGIHTIYF. CDR3 nucleotide sequence: TGTGCCAGCAGCAGGGTACAGGGAATACACACCATATATTTT.

The chain combines TRBV28 with TRBJ1-1, with D maybe TRBD1 (6 bases). Between the trimmed V and J ends, which lost 5 bases and 5 bases, there was a span of 15 bases. The CDR3 is made up of 14 amino acids. Per germline, CDR1 MDHEN and CDR2 SYDVKM. CDR3 coding DNA: TGTGCCAGCAGTCCACGCCGGGGGCGGACTGAAGCTTTCTTT. It codes for CASSPRRGRTEAFF. Full variable domain (remainder filled in from reference TRBV28 and TRBJ1-1): DVKVTQSSRYLVKRTGEKVFLECVQDMDHENMFWYRQDPGLGLRLIYFSYDVKMKEKGDIPEGYSVSREKKERFSLILESASTNQTSMYLCASSPRRGRTEAFFGQGTRLTVV.

Notes on this clone: This specimen includes other DNA sequences encoding the same CDR3. The rearrangement links TRBV2 to TRBJ2-5; no reliable D call. Trimming took off 4 bases at V and 5 bases at J, with 5 bases between the two ends. There are 11 residues in the CDR3. Germline-derived CDR1 and CDR2 are SNHLY and FYNNEI. CDR3 residues: CASSGLETQYF. In DNA, the CDR3 is TGTGCCAGCAGTGGGCTGGAGACCCAGTACTTC.

The rearrangement uses TRBV9 and TRBJ1-1; D possibly corresponds to TRBD1 (5 bases). Germline loops: CDR1 SGDLS, CDR2 YYNGEE. V was trimmed by 1 base and J by 1 base, leaving 11 bases between them. The CDR3 loop spans 15 amino acids. CDR3 sequence: CASSVQGSGNTEAFF. The CDR3 bases are TGTGCCAGCAGCGTACAGGGTTCTGGGAACACTGAAGCTTTCTTT.